These T cell receptor beta chains were read from a single sample in a study of beta chain features in type 1 diabetes. The table came from immunoSEQ multiplex PCR; TCRdb's copy has only in-frame clones and leaves some out. The table includes some 280,000 clones, roughly an eighth detected once. Sequenced input: naive CD4+ T cells from blood. These TCRs come from a man aged 25 to 45 with type 1 diabetes. CDR3s include the opening cysteine and the closing phenylalanine or tryptophan. Each record gives: clone size, V gene, D gene, CDR3 length, J gene, CDR3 protein, CDR3 DNA. The D gene is left open where the match is weak. Rows give clone size only sometimes, using once, few, many, or a class for an expanded clone.

abundance: NA
v_gene: TRBV5-1
d_gene: TRBD2
len: 15
j_gene: TRBJ2-3
CDR3aa: CASSVTSGSTDTQYF
CDR3nt: TGCGCCAGCAGCGTGACTAGCGGGAGCACAGATACGCAGTATTTT

abundance: NA
v_gene: TRBV7-2
d_gene: TRBD1
len: 14
j_gene: TRBJ1-1
CDR3aa: CASSLDRVNTEAFF
CDR3nt: TGTGCCAGCAGCTTGGACAGGGTGAACACTGAAGCTTTCTTT

abundance: NA
v_gene: TRBV30
d_gene: NA
len: 12
j_gene: TRBJ1-5
CDR3aa: CAWSQGNQPQHF
CDR3nt: TGTGCCTGGAGCCAGGGAAATCAGCCCCAGCATTTT

abundance: NA
v_gene: TRBV7-8
d_gene: NA
len: 16
j_gene: TRBJ1-1
CDR3aa: CASSRQGFGMNTEAFF
CDR3nt: TGTGCCAGCAGCCGGCAGGGGTTTGGGATGAACACTGAAGCTTTCTTT

abundance: NA
v_gene: TRBV7-9
d_gene: TRBD2
len: 18
j_gene: TRBJ2-1
CDR3aa: CASSPHESLGGRNNEQFF
CDR3nt: TGTGCCAGCAGCCCCCATGAGAGTCTCGGGGGGAGGAACAATGAGCAGTTCTTC

abundance: few
v_gene: TRBV5-1
d_gene: NA
len: 13
j_gene: TRBJ2-1
CDR3aa: CASSLATRNEQFF
CDR3nt: TGCGCCAGCAGCTTAGCAACGCGCAATGAGCAGTTCTTC

abundance: NA
v_gene: TRBV4-2
d_gene: NA
len: 15
j_gene: TRBJ2-1
CDR3aa: CASSQDLTRVDEQFF
CDR3nt: TGTGCCAGCAGCCAAGATTTGACCAGGGTCGATGAGCAGTTCTTC

abundance: NA
v_gene: TRBV27
d_gene: TRBD2
len: 16
j_gene: TRBJ2-7
CDR3aa: CASSSLAGGSSYEQYF
CDR3nt: TGTGCCAGCAGTTCCTTAGCGGGAGGTAGCTCCTACGAGCAGTACTTC

abundance: NA
v_gene: TRBV7-2
d_gene: NA
len: 15
j_gene: TRBJ1-2
CDR3aa: CASSLNEGATYGYTF
CDR3nt: TGTGCCAGCAGCTTAAACGAGGGAGCAACCTATGGCTACACCTTC

abundance: few
v_gene: TRBV5-4
d_gene: NA
len: 18
j_gene: TRBJ2-3
CDR3aa: CASSLRRTTGTHGDTQYF
CDR3nt: TGTGCCAGCAGCTTGCGGAGGACGACCGGGACTCATGGGGATACGCAGTATTTT

abundance: NA
v_gene: TRBV6-1
d_gene: NA
len: 12
j_gene: TRBJ2-5
CDR3aa: CASSRTEETQYF
CDR3nt: TGTGCCAGCAGTAGGACAGAGGAGACCCAGTACTTC

abundance: few
v_gene: TRBV30
d_gene: TRBD1
len: 14
j_gene: TRBJ2-1
CDR3aa: CAWSSGGLNNEQFF
CDR3nt: TGTGCCTGGAGTTCAGGGGGCTTAAACAATGAGCAGTTCTTC

abundance: NA
v_gene: TRBV11-2
d_gene: NA
len: 16
j_gene: TRBJ2-4
CDR3aa: CASSFAIGGSGNIQYF
CDR3nt: TGTGCCAGCAGCTTCGCTATTGGGGGCTCGGGAAACATTCAGTACTTC

abundance: NA
v_gene: TRBV9
d_gene: NA
len: 14
j_gene: TRBJ2-5
CDR3aa: CASSPTGNQETQYF
CDR3nt: TGTGCCAGCAGTCCCACAGGGAACCAAGAGACCCAGTACTTC

abundance: NA
v_gene: TRBV9
d_gene: NA
len: 14
j_gene: TRBJ1-5
CDR3aa: CASSVAPLGQPQHF
CDR3nt: TGTGCCAGCAGCGTAGCCCCCTTGGGCCAGCCCCAGCATTTT

abundance: NA
v_gene: TRBV15
d_gene: TRBD2
len: 16
j_gene: TRBJ2-7
CDR3aa: CATSRASGSILYEQYF
CDR3nt: TGTGCCACCAGCAGGGCTAGCGGGAGTATTCTCTACGAGCAGTACTTC

abundance: few
v_gene: TRBV5-1
d_gene: TRBD1
len: 15
j_gene: TRBJ2-1
CDR3aa: CASSLAGTGENEQFF
CDR3nt: TGCGCCAGCAGCTTGGCCGGGACAGGGGAAAATGAGCAGTTCTTC

abundance: NA
v_gene: TRBV28
d_gene: NA
len: 16
j_gene: TRBJ2-2
CDR3aa: CASSLGVSGNTGELFF
CDR3nt: TGTGCCAGCAGTTTAGGTGTGAGCGGGAACACCGGGGAGCTGTTTTTT

abundance: few
v_gene: TRBV28
d_gene: NA
len: 14
j_gene: TRBJ2-5
CDR3aa: CASSLAGSQETQYF
CDR3nt: TGTGCCAGCAGTTTGGCGGGATCCCAAGAGACCCAGTACTTC

abundance: few
v_gene: TRBV28
d_gene: NA
len: 14
j_gene: TRBJ1-1
CDR3aa: CASTSPGENTEAFF
CDR3nt: TGTGCCAGCACCTCGCCAGGGGAGAACACTGAAGCTTTCTTT

abundance: NA
v_gene: TRBV9
d_gene: TRBD2
len: 18
j_gene: TRBJ2-3
CDR3aa: CASSVGTSGREMTDTQYF
CDR3nt: TGTGCCAGCAGCGTAGGGACTAGCGGGAGGGAGATGACAGATACGCAGTATTTT

abundance: few
v_gene: TRBV28
d_gene: NA
len: 15
j_gene: TRBJ2-7
CDR3aa: CASSLWPGRVGEQYF
CDR3nt: TGTGCCAGCAGTTTATGGCCAGGGCGAGTCGGCGAGCAGTACTTC

abundance: few
v_gene: TRBV21-1
d_gene: NA
len: 15
j_gene: TRBJ2-3
CDR3aa: CASSPDRGNTDTQYF
CDR3nt: TGTGCCAGCAGCCCCGACAGGGGGAACACAGATACGCAGTATTTT

abundance: NA
v_gene: TRBV25-1
d_gene: NA
len: 18
j_gene: TRBJ2-1
CDR3aa: CASSPPAGSSSGYNEQFF
CDR3nt: TGTGCCAGCAGCCCCCCAGCGGGTTCGTCCTCAGGCTACAATGAGCAGTTCTTC

abundance: few
v_gene: TRBV29-1
d_gene: TRBD1
len: 14
j_gene: TRBJ1-1
CDR3aa: CSVEDDRVNTEAFF
CDR3nt: TGCAGCGTTGAAGATGACAGGGTGAACACTGAAGCTTTCTTT

abundance: once
v_gene: TRBV9
d_gene: TRBD2
len: 12
j_gene: TRBJ2-7
CDR3aa: CASSRGLDEQYF
CDR3nt: TGTGCCAGCAGCCGGGGACTAGACGAGCAGTACTTC

abundance: few
v_gene: TRBV29-1
d_gene: NA
len: 13
j_gene: TRBJ2-1
CDR3aa: CSVEVGSGNEQFF
CDR3nt: TGCAGCGTTGAAGTCGGTAGCGGTAATGAGCAGTTCTTC

abundance: few
v_gene: TRBV11-2
d_gene: TRBD2
len: 15
j_gene: TRBJ2-1
CDR3aa: CASSFSGNTYNEQFF
CDR3nt: TGTGCCAGCAGCTTTAGCGGGAACACCTACAATGAGCAGTTCTTC

abundance: few
v_gene: TRBV9
d_gene: NA
len: 13
j_gene: TRBJ1-4
CDR3aa: CASRGGEDEKLFF
CDR3nt: TGTGCCAGCAGGGGAGGGGAGGATGAAAAACTGTTTTTT

abundance: few
v_gene: TRBV19
d_gene: TRBD1
len: 16
j_gene: TRBJ2-2
CDR3aa: CASSVRTGLEIGELFF
CDR3nt: TGTGCCAGTAGTGTCCGGACAGGGCTAGAGATCGGGGAGCTGTTTTTT